The T cell receptor (beta chain) under discussion was sequenced for a study of CD8 T cells in Susac syndrome. Looked up from germline, CDR1 is LNHDA and CDR2 is SQIVND (reference sequence). V lost 5 bases, J lost 0 bases, and 11 bases lay in between. The length of the CDR3 is 15 residues. A quantity of about 0.5 to 1 ug RNA underwent reverse transcription using random hexamers. Amplification of TCR beta CDR3 was carried out by immunoSEQ multiplex PCR, which covered 54 Vbeta and 13 Jbeta segments. TCRdb fed the immunoSEQ multiplex PCR reads into MiXCR, producing one record per CDR3 protein. This sample has about 440,000 distinct CDR3 sequences, with around 83% found just once.

The chain uses TRBV19 and TRBJ1-5; tentative D call: TRBD1 (6 bases). The receptor comes from a human donor with multiple sclerosis. The sample comprised CD8+ T cells from PBMCs. CDR3 residues: CASSRRGNSNQPQHF. For the CDR3, the DNA is TGTGCCAGTAGTCGAAGGGGGAATAGCAATCAGCCCCAGCATTTT.